The 13 T cell receptor beta chains listed next were all sequenced from one sample in a study of blood T cell repertoires in COVID-19. The method was immunoSEQ multiplex PCR; TCRdb's version includes in-frame clones alone and lacks a portion of them. Here the sample spans some 200,000 clones, about 89% being singletons. The material sequenced was PBMCs or T cells enriched from blood (not recorded which). The origin of the receptors is a woman in her late teens or twenties who had recovered from COVID-19.

V is TRBV28 and J is TRBJ2-3; 10 nucleotides align to TRBD2. Looked up from germline, CDR1 is MDHEN and CDR2 is SYDVKM. The length of the CDR3 is 14 residues. The junction had 4 bases not matched to a gene; V was cut back by 6 bases and J by 4 bases. The CDR3: CASRSGRAPDTQYF. CDR3 in DNA: TGTGCCAGCAGGAGCGGGAGGGCCCCAGATACGCAGTATTTT. The whole variable domain, filled in from reference TRBV28 and TRBJ2-3, reads DVKVTQSSRYLVKRTGEKVFLECVQDMDHENMFWYRQDPGLGLRLIYFSYDVKMKEKGDIPEGYSVSREKKERFSLILESASTNQTSMYLCASRSGRAPDTQYFGPGTRLTVL.

The J gene is TRBJ1-5, the V gene TRBV28; 8 bases are shared with TRBD1. With V trimmed by 8 bases and J by 0 bases, 15 bases remained unmatched. This CDR3 is built from 18 residues. Germline CDR1 reads MDHEN; CDR2 reads SYDVKM. The CDR3 reads CASPPSGQVGYSNQPQHF. The CDR3 bases are TGTGCCAGCCCCCCTTCGGGACAGGTTGGATATAGCAATCAGCCCCAGCATTTT.

The rearrangement links TRBV5-1 to TRBJ2-7; 9 bases line up with TRBD1. CDR3 length: 14 residues. Unmatched junction bases numbered 6, after V lost 4 bases and J lost 4 bases. CDR1 is SGHRS, CDR2 YFSETQ, per germline. CDR3 sequence reads: CASSGTTGGYEQYF. In DNA, the CDR3 is TGCGCCAGCAGCGGTACGACAGGGGGGTACGAGCAGTACTTC.

This rearrangement joins TRBV25-1 to TRBJ2-1, with 8 bases lining up with TRBD2. CDR3 length equals 14 residues. Germline loops: CDR1 MGHDK, CDR2 SYGVNS. J was trimmed by 0 bases and V by 5 bases; bases with no gene match: 0. This CDR3 reads CASSTSGSYNEQFF. CDR3 sequence (DNA): TGTGCCAGCAGTACTAGCGGCTCCTACAATGAGCAGTTCTTC.

The chain links TRBV7-9 to TRBJ2-7; D is possibly TRBD2 (6 bases). Germline CDR1 is SEHNR and CDR2 is FQNEAQ (reference sequence). CDR3 size: 14 residues. Trimming removed 1 base from V and 2 bases from J, with 9 bases in between. CDR3 sequence reads: CASSLDRGTYEQYF. The CDR3 DNA follows: TGTGCCAGCAGCTTAGACCGGGGGACCTACGAGCAGTACTTC.

This clone was counted a few times. The chain links TRBV30 to TRBJ1-2, with a weak D call TRBD1 (5 bases). The CDR3 consists of 15 residues. V was clipped by 3 bases and J by 0 bases, with 14 bases between them. CDR1 GTSNPN and CDR2 SVGIG come from the germline V gene (reference sequence). CDR3 loop: CAWRWGWGPNYGYTF. The CDR3 nucleotides read TGTGCCTGGAGGTGGGGCTGGGGTCCTAACTATGGCTACACCTTC.

This clone came up once. J is TRBJ2-5 and V is TRBV30; 9 bases align to TRBD2. Germline-derived CDR1 and CDR2 are GTSNPN and SVGIG (reference sequence). V gave up 2 bases and J gave up 7 bases; unmatched junction bases: 11. The CDR3 covers 15 residues. Here the CDR3 reads CAWSNLSGSRGTQYF. The CDR3 DNA reads TGTGCCTGGAGTAACCTTAGCGGGAGTCGGGGGACCCAGTACTTC.

The genes are TRBV29-1 and TRBJ1-2, with 11 nucleotides matching TRBD1. The CDR3 is made up of 14 amino acids. V trimming: 0 bases; J trimming: 7 bases; junction bases outside the gene matches: 4. In germline, CDR1 is SQVTM, CDR2 ANQGSEA. This CDR3 is CSVEDGQGAGGYTF. CDR3 coding DNA: TGCAGCGTTGAAGATGGACAGGGGGCGGGTGGCTACACCTTC.

The chain links TRBV7-9 to TRBJ2-7; the match to TRBD2 covers 7 bases. Germline V gene sequence: CDR1 SEHNR, CDR2 FQNEAQ (reference sequence). This CDR3 is 16 amino acids long. The ends lost 6 bases at V and 2 bases at J; junction bases unmatched: 13. Here the CDR3 reads CASSYNPGLPTYEQYF. The CDR3 DNA reads TGTGCCAGCAGTTACAACCCGGGACTACCAACCTACGAGCAGTACTTC.

The V call is TRBV5-1, the J call TRBJ1-1; D uncertain. Germline V CDR1 and CDR2: SGHRS, YFSETQ. CDR3 length: 12 residues. Deletions cut 4 bases from V and 2 bases from J, with 6 bases between. CDR3: CASSLLNTEAFF. The CDR3, as DNA: TGCGCCAGCAGCCTTCTAAACACTGAAGCTTTCTTT.

The J gene is TRBJ2-1, the V gene TRBV7-2; weak D call: TRBD2 (6 bases). CDR1 and CDR2 from the germline V gene are SGHTA and FQGNSA. This CDR3 spans 14 amino acids. V was shortened by 5 bases and J by 8 bases, with 16 bases between the two germline ends. The CDR3 loop is CASSQWVGGDEQFF. CDR3 coding DNA: TGTGCCAGCAGCCAATGGGTGGGAGGAGATGAGCAGTTCTTC.

The CDR3 spells CASRGGLSWNQPQHF. CDR3 DNA: TGTGCCAGCAGGGGGGGGCTCAGTTGGAATCAGCCCCAGCATTTT. The V and J genes are TRBV28 and TRBJ1-5; D possibly corresponds to TRBD1 (6 bases). Germline V CDR1 and CDR2: MDHEN, SYDVKM. Trimming left V 6 bases short and J 4 bases short, with 16 bases between. The CDR3 sequence is 15 residues long. Together with reference TRBV28 and TRBJ1-5, the CDR3 gives the full variable domain: DVKVTQSSRYLVKRTGEKVFLECVQDMDHENMFWYRQDPGLGLRLIYFSYDVKMKEKGDIPEGYSVSREKKERFSLILESASTNQTSMYLCASRGGLSWNQPQHFGDGTRLSIL.

This rearrangement joins TRBV7-3 to TRBJ2-7, with TRBD1 matching over 7 bases. CDR3 size: 13 residues. Germline V CDR1 and CDR2: SGHTA, FQGTGA. With 4 bases clipped from V and 6 bases from J, the junction kept 6 bases outside the gene matches. CDR3 sequence: CASSSNRGGEQYF. The CDR3 DNA is TGTGCCAGCAGCTCCAACAGGGGTGGCGAGCAGTACTTC.